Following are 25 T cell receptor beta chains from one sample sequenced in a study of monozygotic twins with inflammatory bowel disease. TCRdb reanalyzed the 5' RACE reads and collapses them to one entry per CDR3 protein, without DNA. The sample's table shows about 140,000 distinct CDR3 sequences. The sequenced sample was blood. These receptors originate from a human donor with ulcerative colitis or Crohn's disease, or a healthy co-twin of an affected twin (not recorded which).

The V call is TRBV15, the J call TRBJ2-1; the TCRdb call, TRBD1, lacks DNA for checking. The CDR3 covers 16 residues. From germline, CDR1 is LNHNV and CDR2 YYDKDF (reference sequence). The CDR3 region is CATSRGLDRGLCEQFF.

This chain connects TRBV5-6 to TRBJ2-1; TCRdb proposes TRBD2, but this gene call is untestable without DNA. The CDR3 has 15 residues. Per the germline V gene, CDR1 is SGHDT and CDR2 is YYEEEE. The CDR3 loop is CASSLALRAFNEQFF.

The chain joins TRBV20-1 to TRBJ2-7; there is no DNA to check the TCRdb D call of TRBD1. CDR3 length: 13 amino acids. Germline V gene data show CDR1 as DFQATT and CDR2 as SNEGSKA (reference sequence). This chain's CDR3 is CSVPSGSSYEQYF.

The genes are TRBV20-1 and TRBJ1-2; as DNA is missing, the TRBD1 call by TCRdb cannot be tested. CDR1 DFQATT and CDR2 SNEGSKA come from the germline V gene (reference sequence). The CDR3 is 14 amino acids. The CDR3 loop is CSAREWGSDYGYTF.

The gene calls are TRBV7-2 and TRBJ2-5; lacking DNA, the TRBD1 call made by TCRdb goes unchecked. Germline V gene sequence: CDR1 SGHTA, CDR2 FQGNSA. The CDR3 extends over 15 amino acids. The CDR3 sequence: CASSLVWQGQETQYF.

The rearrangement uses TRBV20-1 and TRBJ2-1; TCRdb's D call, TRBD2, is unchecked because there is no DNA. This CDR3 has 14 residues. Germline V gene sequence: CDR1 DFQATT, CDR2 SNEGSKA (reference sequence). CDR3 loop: CSARTSLGYNEQFF.

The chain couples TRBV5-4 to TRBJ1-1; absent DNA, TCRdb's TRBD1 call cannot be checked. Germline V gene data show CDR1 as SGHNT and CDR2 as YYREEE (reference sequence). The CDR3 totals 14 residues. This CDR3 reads CASSVKGQYTEAFF.

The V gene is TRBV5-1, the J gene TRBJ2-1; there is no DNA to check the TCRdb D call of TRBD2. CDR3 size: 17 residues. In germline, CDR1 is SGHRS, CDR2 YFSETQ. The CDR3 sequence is CASSKEREGLSYNEQFF.

CDR3 loop: CAISTDREGITSTVTQYF. J is TRBJ2-3 and V is TRBV10-3; absent DNA, TCRdb's TRBD1 call cannot be checked. Per the germline V gene, CDR1 is ENHRY and CDR2 is SYGVKD. The CDR3 consists of 18 residues.

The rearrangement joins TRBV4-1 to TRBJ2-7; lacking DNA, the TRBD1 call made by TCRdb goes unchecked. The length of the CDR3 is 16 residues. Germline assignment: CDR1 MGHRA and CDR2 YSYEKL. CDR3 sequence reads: CASCPRYGGLTYEQYF.

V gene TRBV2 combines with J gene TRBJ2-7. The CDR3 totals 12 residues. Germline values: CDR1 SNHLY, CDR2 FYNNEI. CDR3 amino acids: CASSQSASEQYF.

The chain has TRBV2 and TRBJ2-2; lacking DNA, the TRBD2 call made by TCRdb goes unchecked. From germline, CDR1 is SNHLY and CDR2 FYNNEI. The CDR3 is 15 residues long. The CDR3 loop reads CASSERDYFTGELFF.

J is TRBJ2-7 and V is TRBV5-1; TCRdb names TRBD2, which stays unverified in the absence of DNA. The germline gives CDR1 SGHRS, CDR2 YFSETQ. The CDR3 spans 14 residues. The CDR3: CASSPLAGADEQYF.

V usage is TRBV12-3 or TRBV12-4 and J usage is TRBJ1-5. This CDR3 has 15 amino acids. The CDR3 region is CASSGVHRSNQPQHF.

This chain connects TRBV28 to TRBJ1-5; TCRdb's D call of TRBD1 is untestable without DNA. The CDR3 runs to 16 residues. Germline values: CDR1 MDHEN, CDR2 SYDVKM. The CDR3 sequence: CASSLKDRGRPQPQHF. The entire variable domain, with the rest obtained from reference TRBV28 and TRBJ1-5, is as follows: DVKVTQSSRYLVKRTGEKVFLECVQDMDHENMFWYRQDPGLGLRLIYFSYDVKMKEKGDIPEGYSVSREKKERFSLILESASTNQTSMYLCASSLKDRGRPQPQHFGDGTRLSIL.

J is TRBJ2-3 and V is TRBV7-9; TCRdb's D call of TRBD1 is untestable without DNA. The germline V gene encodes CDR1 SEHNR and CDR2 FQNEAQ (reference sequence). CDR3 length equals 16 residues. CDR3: CASSADRAISTDTQYF.

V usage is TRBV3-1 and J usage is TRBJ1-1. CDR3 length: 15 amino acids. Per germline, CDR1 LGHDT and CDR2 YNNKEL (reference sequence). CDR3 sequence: CASSQGTGKRWEAFF.

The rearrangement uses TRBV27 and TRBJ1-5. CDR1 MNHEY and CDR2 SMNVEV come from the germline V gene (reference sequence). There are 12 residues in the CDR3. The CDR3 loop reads CASNQPNQPQHF.

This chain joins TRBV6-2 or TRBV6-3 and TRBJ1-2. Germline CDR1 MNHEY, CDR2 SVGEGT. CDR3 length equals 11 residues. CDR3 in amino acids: CASTSISGYTF.

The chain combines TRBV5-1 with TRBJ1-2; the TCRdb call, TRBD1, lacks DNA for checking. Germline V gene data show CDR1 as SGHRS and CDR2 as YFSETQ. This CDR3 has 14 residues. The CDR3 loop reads CASSLRQGDYGYTF.

The CDR3 reads CSVLAPGQNGYTF. The rearrangement uses TRBV29-1 and TRBJ1-2; TCRdb proposes TRBD1, but this gene call is untestable without DNA. CDR3 size: 13 residues. CDR1 is SQVTM, CDR2 ANQGSEA, per germline.

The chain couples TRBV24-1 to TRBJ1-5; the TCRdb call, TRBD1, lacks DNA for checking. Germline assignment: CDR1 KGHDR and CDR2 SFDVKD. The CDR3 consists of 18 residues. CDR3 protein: CATSDPRTGYGVNQPQHF.

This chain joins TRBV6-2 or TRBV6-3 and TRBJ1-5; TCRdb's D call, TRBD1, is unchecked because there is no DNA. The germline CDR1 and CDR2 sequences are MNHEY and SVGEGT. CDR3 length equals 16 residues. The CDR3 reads CASGRFGGPSNQPQHF.

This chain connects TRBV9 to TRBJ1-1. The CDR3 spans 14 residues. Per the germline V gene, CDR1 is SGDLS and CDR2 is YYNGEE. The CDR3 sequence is CASSENLRDTEAFF.

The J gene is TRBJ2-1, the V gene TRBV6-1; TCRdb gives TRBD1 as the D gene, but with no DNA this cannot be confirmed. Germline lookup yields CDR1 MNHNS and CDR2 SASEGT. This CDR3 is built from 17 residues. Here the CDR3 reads CASSDRVRLSTYNEQFF.